This T cell receptor (beta chain) was captured in a study of T cell clonotyping in hematopoietic cell transplantation (dated by TCRdb to the early 2020s). About the full investigation: A total of 130 to 150 blood samples were collected in the study from roughly 32 consecutive transplant recipients and their related donors. Patients were recruited between 2015 and 2017 and followed until late 2020 or death. Overall study results and their limits: A decrease in recipient TCR diversity was observed after transplant, and a progressive increase in pathologically expanded clonotypes was seen from day 30 to day 180. Broader posttransplant TCR repertoire diversity was predicted by donor and pretransplant recipient Inverse Simpson Index values. Sample size was limited, and cells were not sorted, so CD4 and CD8 repertoire contributions could not be separated. Just a small fraction of recipient repertoires overlapped with donor repertoires, and more than 95% appeared de novo at the given depth.

Worth noting for this clone: Its target antigen remains unknown. No base qualities exist here, and no much larger clone lies one base off it.

TCR beta CDR3 regions were amplified from genomic DNA with the immunoSEQ assay, a bias-controlled multiplex PCR using V- and J-specific primers. A second PCR step added a proprietary barcode and Illumina adapter sequences to the CDR3 amplicons. An Illumina MiSeq instrument was used to sequence the CDR3 libraries. The original methods were these. Export and quality control were handled in immunoSEQ Analyzer 3.0, while downstream analyses relied on R Bioconductor and Immunarch. Only productive rearrangements within the normalized downsampled data set were used in the calculation of repertoire metrics. Pathologically expanded clonotypes were defined as those larger than 5 templates in the normalized cohort. The Inverse Simpson Index was used to measure repertoire diversity. CMV-specificity analyses were carried out on the non-normalized data set to capture all clonotypes. TCRdb mirrors the immuneACCESS table, restricted to in-frame sequences. Some clones are absent from its copies; in checked studies, under half trace to an unresolved V gene, and the reason for the others is unknown. That table supplies the V and J calls and clone size; D and trimming were determined from the DNA. This sample gives nearly 11,000 clones in total; around half of them show up just once. More than 8.5% of the sample is held by the ten biggest clonotypes.

There are 12 amino acids in the CDR3, from cysteine to phenylalanine inclusive. The read is trimmed to its CDR3 DNA, 36 bases read in frame from base 1. In the germline V gene (reference sequence), CDR1 corresponds to LNHDA and CDR2 to SQIVND. The label giving this sample's time point can be read as: 30 days after allo-HCT. Blood samples were obtained from recipients approximately 28 days before transplant and at days 30, 100 and 180 after transplant. Nuclei Lysis Solution was used to extract genomic DNA from fresh or cryopreserved unfractionated peripheral blood mononuclear cells. The source of this sequence is a male patient in his fifties who had an allogeneic stem cell transplant from an unrelated donor, so the T cells may come from the graft donor. Some clones in this sample may be carry-over from other donors' samples. The material was PBMCs, obtained 30 days after allogeneic stem cell transplant. The rearranged segments are TRBV19 and TRBJ2-5, with TRBD1 as a weak D call on 6 bases. The DNA end lines up better with TRBJ2-7; the J call may be wrong. The nucleotide sequence is TGTGCCAGTAGGGACAGATTGGGCGAGCAGTACTTC. The resulting protein is CASRDRLGEQYF.